This entry is about one T cell receptor beta chain. As yet, its antigen is unknown. This CDR3 region has 13 residues. In germline, CDR1 is MGHDK, CDR2 SYGVNS. V was shortened by 3 bases and J by 5 bases, with 11 bases between the two germline ends. This record belongs to a study of CD8+CD57+ T cells in acquired aplastic anemia. It was genomic DNA that served as the template for profiling TCR beta VDJ and CDR3. TCRdb reprocessed the reads with MiXCR, giving one entry per CDR3 protein. The data contain about 180,000 distinct CDR3 sequences, approximately 49% of them singletons. Study conclusions and caveats: Patients showed no significant difference from controls in CD8+ Simpson's diversity.

Source material: sorted CD4+, CD8+, or CD8+CD57+ T cells (not recorded which) from PBMCs. The source of this sequence is a human donor in good health. The chain employs TRBV25-1 and TRBJ2-7, with a weak D call TRBD2 (6 bases). The chain's CDR3 is CASSDWGGNEQYF. In DNA, the CDR3 is TGTGCCAGCAGTGATTGGGGAGGCAACGAGCAGTACTTC.